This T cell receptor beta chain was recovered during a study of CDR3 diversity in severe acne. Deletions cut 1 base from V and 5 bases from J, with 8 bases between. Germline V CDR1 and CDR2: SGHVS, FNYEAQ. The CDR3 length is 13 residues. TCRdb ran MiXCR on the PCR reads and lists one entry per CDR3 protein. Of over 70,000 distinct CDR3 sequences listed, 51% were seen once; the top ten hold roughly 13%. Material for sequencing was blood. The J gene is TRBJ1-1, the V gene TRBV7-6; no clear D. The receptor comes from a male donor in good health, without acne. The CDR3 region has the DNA TGTGCCAGCAGCTTAGGTTCTCAAACTGAAGCTTTCTTT. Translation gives CASSLGSQTEAFF.